Described below is a single TCR beta chain sequence and its context. Antigen unknown. This record belongs to a study of OX40 agonist ivuxolimab in advanced cancers. Turning to the study itself: Patients treated during dose escalation were battling hepatocellular carcinoma, melanoma, renal cell or head and neck cancer. Therapy given before enrollment (anti-PD-1, anti-PD-L1 or anti-CTLA-4) was allowed, and 40% had some.

Sequencing was performed with immunoSEQ multiplex PCR; in TCRdb, only in-frame clones are kept and a portion is missing. The sample consists of about 98,000 clones, 90% to 95% of them appearing once. The study's findings and limits: Relative to CD4+, CD8+ T cells held more expanded clones on average.

This sequence originates from an adult with an advanced solid tumor such as melanoma, head and neck, liver or kidney cancer. The material was CD4+ or CD8+ T cells sorted from blood, obtained in a trial of the OX40 agonist ivuxolimab.

The DNA for the CDR3 is TGTGCCAGCAGTCCCGAGGGGGGGGGATACAATGAGCAGTTCTTC. Translated: CASSPEGGGYNEQFF. V is TRBV6-1 and J is TRBJ2-1; D is perhaps TRBD2 (7 bases). CDR3 size: 15 residues. Germline CDR1 MNHNS, CDR2 SASEGT. V was clipped by 5 bases and J by 4 bases, with 15 bases between them.